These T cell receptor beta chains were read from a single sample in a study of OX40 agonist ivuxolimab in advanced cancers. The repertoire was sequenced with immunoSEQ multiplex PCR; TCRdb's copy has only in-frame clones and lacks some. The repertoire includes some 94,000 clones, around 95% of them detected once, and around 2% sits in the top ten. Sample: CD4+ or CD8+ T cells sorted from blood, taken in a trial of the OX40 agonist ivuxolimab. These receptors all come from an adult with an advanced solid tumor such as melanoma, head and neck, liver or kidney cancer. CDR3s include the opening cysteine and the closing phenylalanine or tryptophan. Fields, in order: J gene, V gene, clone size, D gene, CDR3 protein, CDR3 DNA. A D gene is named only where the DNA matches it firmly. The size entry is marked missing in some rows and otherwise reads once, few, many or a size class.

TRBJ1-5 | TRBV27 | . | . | CASSLNPNQPQHF | TGTGCCAGCAGTTTAAACCCCAATCAGCCCCAGCATTTT
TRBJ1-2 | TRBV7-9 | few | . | CASSLGGYGYTF | TGTGCCAGCAGCTTAGGGGGCTATGGCTACACCTTC
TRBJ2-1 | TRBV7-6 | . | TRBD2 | CASSLRLAGVAEQFF | TGTGCCAGCAGCTTAAGACTAGCGGGAGTCGCTGAGCAGTTCTTC
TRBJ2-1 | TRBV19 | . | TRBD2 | CASSFTSGGAYNEQFF | TGTGCCAGTAGTTTCACTAGCGGGGGGGCATACAATGAGCAGTTCTTC
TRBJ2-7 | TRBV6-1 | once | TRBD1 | CASGRQGASSYEQYF | TGTGCCAGCGGAAGACAGGGGGCCTCCTCCTACGAGCAGTACTTC
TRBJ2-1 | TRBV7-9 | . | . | CASSLADIYNEQFF | TGTGCCAGCAGCTTGGCCGACATCTACAATGAGCAGTTCTTC
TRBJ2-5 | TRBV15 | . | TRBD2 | CATSRVLAGDETQYF | TGTGCCACCAGCAGAGTCCTAGCGGGAGACGAGACCCAGTACTTC
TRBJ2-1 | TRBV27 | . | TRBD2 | CASTFSGSDSYNEQFF | TGTGCCAGCACCTTTAGCGGGAGTGACTCCTACAATGAGCAGTTCTTC
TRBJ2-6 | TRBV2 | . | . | CASFQGTGANVLTF | TGTGCCAGTTTCCAGGGGACCGGGGCCAACGTCCTGACTTTC
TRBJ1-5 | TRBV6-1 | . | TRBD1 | CASSAAGQALNQPQHF | TGTGCCAGCAGTGCAGCAGGACAGGCTCTCAATCAGCCCCAGCATTTT
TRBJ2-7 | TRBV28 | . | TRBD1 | CASSLGQGPLSYEQYF | TGTGCCAGCAGTTTAGGACAGGGGCCCCTCTCCTACGAGCAGTACTTC
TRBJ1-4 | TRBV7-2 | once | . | CASGLVFPGEKLFF | TGTGCCAGCGGCTTAGTGTTCCCCGGGGAAAAACTGTTTTTT
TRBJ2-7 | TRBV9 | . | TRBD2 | CASSPVASGSYEQYF | TGTGCCAGCAGCCCAGTAGCTAGCGGGTCCTACGAGCAGTACTTC
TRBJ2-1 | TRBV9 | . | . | CASSVPGTPYNEQFF | TGTGCCAGCAGCGTTCCCGGGACTCCGTACAATGAGCAGTTCTTC
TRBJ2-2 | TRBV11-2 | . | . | CASSFGTGELFF | TGTGCCAGCAGCTTTGGCACCGGGGAGCTGTTTTTT
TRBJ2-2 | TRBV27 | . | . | CASSLDGAYLRTGELFF | TGTGCCAGCAGCCTCGACGGGGCCTACTTACGAACCGGGGAGCTGTTTTTT
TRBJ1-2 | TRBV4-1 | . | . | CASSQGGGGIYGYTF | TGCGCCAGCAGCCAAGGGGGCGGAGGGATTTATGGCTACACCTTC
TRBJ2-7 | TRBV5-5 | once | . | CASSFSTGLYEQYF | TGTGCCAGCAGCTTTTCGACAGGCCTCTACGAGCAGTACTTC
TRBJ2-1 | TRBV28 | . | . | CASSLNRDGYNEQFF | TGTGCCAGCAGTTTAAACAGGGACGGGTACAATGAGCAGTTCTTC
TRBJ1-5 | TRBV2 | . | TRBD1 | CASSDRGPRQPQHF | TGTGCCAGCTCAGACAGGGGGCCTAGACAGCCCCAGCATTTT
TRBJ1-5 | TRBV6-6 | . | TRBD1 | CASSGTANQPQHF | TGTGCCAGCAGCGGGACAGCTAATCAGCCCCAGCATTTT
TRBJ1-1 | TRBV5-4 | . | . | CASSLTGAEAFF | TGTGCCAGCAGCTTGACCGGGGCTGAAGCTTTCTTT
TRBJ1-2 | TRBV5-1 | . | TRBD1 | CASSPGQGYGYTF | TGCGCCAGCAGCCCCGGACAGGGGTATGGCTACACCTTC